These T cell receptor beta chains were read from a single sample in a study of lymphopenia after photon versus proton radiotherapy. Some clones are missing from TCRdb's copy, which holds only in-frame ones; the method was immunoSEQ multiplex PCR. The sample has 42,000 or so clones; over 80% are singletons. Sequences were derived from peripheral blood, sampled from a patient treated with proton-based radiotherapy. The receptors were sampled from a woman in her 70s with pancreatic cancer. Both conserved end residues are part of each CDR3. The D gene is left open where the match is weak. Some rows have no size entry. The others give once, few or many, or a class for an expanded clone.

>TRBV4-3|-|-|TRBJ1-1
TGCGCCAGCAGCCAAGGATACCCCGGGGGGCGGCCTGAAGCTTTCTTT
CASSQGYPGGRPEAFF
>TRBV7-2|-|-|TRBJ1-5
TGTGCCAGCAGCTTAGAGGCAGGGATGGTACAGCCCCAGCATTTT
CASSLEAGMVQPQHF
>TRBV25-1|-|-|TRBJ2-7
TGTGCCAGCAGGGCCAGTACTATAGAGAAAGCCTACGAGCAGTACTTC
CASRASTIEKAYEQYF
>TRBV28|TRBD1|-|TRBJ1-2
TGTGCCAGCAGTGAGGGACAGGGGGTTTATGGCTACACCTTC
CASSEGQGVYGYTF
>TRBV7-9|-|-|TRBJ1-4
TGTGCCAGCAGCTTAGCGCAAGGGGCCCTAGGAAAACTGTTTTTT
CASSLAQGALGKLFF
>TRBV5-1|-|-|TRBJ2-5
TGCGCCAGCAGAGGTGGAGGAGAGACCCAGTACTTC
CASRGGGETQYF
>TRBV7-2|-|few|TRBJ2-2
TGTGCCAGCAGCTCCTCATCTTCCACCGGGGAGCTGTTTTTT
CASSSSSSTGELFF
>TRBV21-1|-|-|TRBJ1-4
TGTGCCAGCAGCACTTGTTACAGGGTTGAAGGTTGGTCCGGGGATGAAAAACTGTTTTTT
CASSTCYRVEGWSGDEKLFF
>TRBV7-2|-|-|TRBJ2-1
TGTGCCAGCAGCTTAGGACAGCGCACCTACAATGAGCAGTTCTTC
CASSLGQRTYNEQFF
>TRBV19|-|once|TRBJ2-1
TGTGCCAGTAGCAGGGGGAGGAGCACCTACAATGAGCAGTTCTTC
CASSRGRSTYNEQFF
>TRBV25-1|TRBD1|few|TRBJ1-6
TGTGCCAGCAGTGAGCTGACAGGGAGGAATTCACCCCTCCACTTT
CASSELTGRNSPLHF
>TRBV7-2|-|-|TRBJ2-3
TGTGCCAGCAGCTTAGTAGCAGCTACCACAGATACGCAGTATTTT
CASSLVAATTDTQYF
>TRBV4-2|-|-|TRBJ2-2
TGTGCCAGCAGCCAAGTGGTGATTGGGGAGCTGTTTTTT
CASSQVVIGELFF
>TRBV7-2|-|-|TRBJ2-5
TGTGCCAGCAGCTCAACAGGGCTGGAGACCCAGTACTTC
CASSSTGLETQYF
>TRBV19|TRBD2|-|TRBJ2-1
TGTGCCAGTAGTGGGGGACTAGCGGGAGGGCTGAGGCGGGATGAGCAGTTCTTC
CASSGGLAGGLRRDEQFF
>TRBV5-4|-|-|TRBJ1-1
TGTGCCAGCAGCTCTCTCCTTCAGCGGGAAATCATGAACACTGAAGCTTTCTTT
CASSSLLQREIMNTEAFF
>TRBV5-1|-|once|TRBJ1-4
TGCGCCAGCAGCTTCTCTAGGGGATTTGATGAAAAACTGTTTTTT
CASSFSRGFDEKLFF